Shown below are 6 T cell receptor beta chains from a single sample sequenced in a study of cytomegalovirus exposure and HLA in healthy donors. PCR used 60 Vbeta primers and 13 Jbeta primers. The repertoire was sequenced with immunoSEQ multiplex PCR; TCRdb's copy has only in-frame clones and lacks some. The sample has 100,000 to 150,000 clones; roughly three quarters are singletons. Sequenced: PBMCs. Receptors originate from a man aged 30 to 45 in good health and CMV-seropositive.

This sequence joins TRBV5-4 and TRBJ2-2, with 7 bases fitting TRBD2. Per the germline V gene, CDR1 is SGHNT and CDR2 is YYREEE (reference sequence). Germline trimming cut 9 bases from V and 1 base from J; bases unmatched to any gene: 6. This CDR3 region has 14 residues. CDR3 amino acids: CATSLAMNTGELFF. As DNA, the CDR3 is TGTGCCACCTCACTAGCGATGAACACCGGGGAGCTGTTTTTT. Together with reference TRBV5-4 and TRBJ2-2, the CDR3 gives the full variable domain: ETGVTQSPTHLIKTRGQQVTLRCSSQSGHNTVSWYQQALGQGPQFIFQYYREEENGRGNFPPRFSGLQFPNYSSELNVNALELDDSALYLCATSLAMNTGELFFGEGSRLTVL.

CDR3 protein: CASSLGVNTEAFF. In DNA form, the CDR3 reads TGCGCCAGCAGCTTGGGAGTGAACACTGAAGCTTTCTTT. This chain joins TRBV5-1 and TRBJ1-1, with D uncertain. Trimming took off 0 bases at V and 0 bases at J, with 3 bases between the two ends. The CDR3 sequence is 13 residues long. CDR1 is SGHRS and CDR2 is YFSETQ in the germline V gene.

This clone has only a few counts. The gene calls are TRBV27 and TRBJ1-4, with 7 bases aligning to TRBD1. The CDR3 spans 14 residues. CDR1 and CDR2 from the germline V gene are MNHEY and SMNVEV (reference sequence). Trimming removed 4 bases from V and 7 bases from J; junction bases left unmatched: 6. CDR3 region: CASSYRGGFEKLFF. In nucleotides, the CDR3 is TGTGCCAGCAGTTACAGGGGTGGATTTGAAAAACTGTTTTTT.

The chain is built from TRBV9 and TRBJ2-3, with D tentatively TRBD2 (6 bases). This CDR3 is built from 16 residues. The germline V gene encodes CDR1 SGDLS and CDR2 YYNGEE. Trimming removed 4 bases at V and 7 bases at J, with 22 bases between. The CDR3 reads CASSPHSGTQRNTQYF. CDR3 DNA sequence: TGTGCCAGCAGCCCTCATAGCGGTACCCAAAGAAATACGCAGTATTTT.

The CDR3 nucleotides are TGTGCCACCAGCAGAGGGACTAGCGGCAACAATGAGCAGTTCTTC. The encoded protein is CATSRGTSGNNEQFF. The chain has TRBV15 and TRBJ2-1; 10 bases line up with TRBD2. The J segment lost 5 bases and the V segment lost 1 base, leaving 2 bases of the junction unmatched. The CDR3 sequence is 15 residues long. CDR1 and CDR2 from the germline V gene are LNHNV and YYDKDF (reference sequence).

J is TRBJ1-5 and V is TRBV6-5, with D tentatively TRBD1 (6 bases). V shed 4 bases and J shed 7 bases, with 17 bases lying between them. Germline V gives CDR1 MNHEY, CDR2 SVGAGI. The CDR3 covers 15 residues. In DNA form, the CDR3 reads TGTGCCAGCAGTTTCCGCGGACCGGGGGGCCAGCCCCAGCATTTT. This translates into CASSFRGPGGQPQHF.